This TCR beta chain came from a study of cytomegalovirus exposure and HLA in healthy donors. Broader study findings: Rare TCR sequences predominated, though certain public TCRs were found in many donors. A subsequent analysis found that TCR clusters from the first cohort also tended to co-occur in the 130 or so validation repertoires, with approximately 95% of cluster scores above 0. The authors listed about 170 TCR beta chains as cytomegalovirus-associated.

The CDR3 length is 12 residues. Trimming took off 3 bases at V and 15 bases at J, with 15 bases between the two ends. Germline-derived CDR1 and CDR2 are SGHTA and FQGNSA. For this clone: What it binds is not known.

Libraries were prepared by immunoSEQ multiplex PCR; TCRdb keeps only in-frame clonotypes and omits some of them. Altogether 110,000 to 150,000 clones are present, around 93% being singletons, with the ten largest covering less than 2%. Specimen: PBMCs. The J gene is TRBJ2-4, the V gene TRBV7-2, with a tentative D call TRBD1 (7 bases). The origin of this receptor is a man younger than 35 in good health and CMV-seropositive. The CDR3 nucleotides are TGTGCCAGCAGCTTTCAGGGGGAGGTTGGGTACTTC. This translates into CASSFQGEVGYF.